These 14 T cell receptor beta chains originate from one sample sequenced in a study of control samples from healthy donors and cancer patients. Repertoires were generated with immunoSEQ multiplex PCR, while TCRdb's copy carries only in-frame clones and drops some. The repertoire holds about 170,000 clones, with around 91% as singletons. Input material: blood. These receptors all come from a woman under 40 in good health.

The chain carries TRBV6-2 or TRBV6-3 and TRBJ2-3; D is uncertain. In germline, CDR1 is MNHEY, CDR2 SVGEGT. V gave up 5 bases and J gave up 1 base, with 7 bases separating them. The CDR3 runs 13 residues. The CDR3 spells CASSDQGTDTQYF. The CDR3 coding sequence is TGTGCCAGCAGTGACCAGGGCACAGATACGCAGTATTTT.

The chain is built from TRBV28 and TRBJ2-3; D might be TRBD1 (7 bases). This CDR3 contains 16 residues. Germline V lookup: CDR1 MDHEN, CDR2 SYDVKM. V was clipped by 0 bases and J by 1 base, with 11 bases between them. CDR3 sequence: CASSLWARGGTDTQYF. The CDR3 DNA reads TGTGCCAGCAGTTTATGGGCCAGGGGGGGCACAGATACGCAGTATTTT. Full variable domain (outside the CDR3, taken from reference TRBV28 and TRBJ2-3): DVKVTQSSRYLVKRTGEKVFLECVQDMDHENMFWYRQDPGLGLRLIYFSYDVKMKEKGDIPEGYSVSREKKERFSLILESASTNQTSMYLCASSLWARGGTDTQYFGPGTRLTVL.

The sample holds one count of this clone. CDR3 sequence reads: CASKAGTVNEKLFF. The CDR3 region has the DNA TGTGCCAGTAAGGCGGGGACAGTTAATGAAAAACTGTTTTTT. The chain joins TRBV19 to TRBJ1-4; 7 nucleotides align to TRBD1. The CDR3 is 14 residues long. Trimming at V came to 7 bases and at J to 4 bases, leaving 6 bases not matched to a gene. Germline CDR1 reads LNHDA; CDR2 reads SQIVND (reference sequence).

The CDR3 spells CSVEGQGNEQFF. CDR3 in DNA: TGCAGCGTTGAAGGACAGGGAAATGAGCAGTTCTTC. The chain employs TRBV29-1 and TRBJ2-1, with 7 bases fitting TRBD1. This CDR3 comprises 12 residues. Per the germline V gene, CDR1 is SQVTM and CDR2 is ANQGSEA. After removal of 1 base from V and 7 bases from J, the junction contained 1 base not matched to a gene.

J is TRBJ2-3 and V is TRBV7-9; D not resolved. V lost 8 bases and J lost 0, with 9 bases in between. This CDR3 has 13 amino acids. Germline CDR1 and CDR2: SEHNR and FQNEAQ (reference sequence). In DNA, the CDR3 is TGTGCCAGCGGATCTCGGAGCACAGATACGCAGTATTTT. Its protein product is CASGSRSTDTQYF. The full variable domain, rest sourced from reference TRBV7-9 and TRBJ2-3, is DTGVSQNPRHKITKRGQNVTFRCDPISEHNRLYWYRQTLGQGPEFLTYFQNEAQLEKSRLLSDRFSAERPKGSFSTLEIQRTEQGDSAMYLCASGSRSTDTQYFGPGTRLTVL.

CDR3 protein: CASSLVRNTEAFF. As DNA, the CDR3 is TGTGCCAGCAGCTTGGTCAGGAACACTGAAGCTTTCTTT. The rearrangement joins TRBV5-5 to TRBJ1-1; no firm D call. Germline CDR1 SGHKS, CDR2 YYEKEE (reference sequence). This CDR3 has 13 residues. Deletions cut 0 bases from V and 1 base from J, with 4 bases between.

The chain joins TRBV6-7 to TRBJ2-7; 8 bases agree with TRBD1. TRBV6-7 belongs to the ORF category, with a function that is uncertain. The CDR3 runs 19 residues. The V segment lost 0 bases and the J segment 5 bases; nucleotides outside the gene matches: 18. The CDR3 reads CASSYSKGDRSIDLDEQYF. CDR3 bases: TGTGCCAGCAGTTACTCGAAGGGGGACAGGAGTATCGACCTCGACGAGCAGTACTTC.

Comments on this clone: The sample carries other DNA sequences with the same CDR3. The chain links TRBV4-3 to TRBJ2-1, with 7 bases identical to TRBD2. The germline V gene encodes CDR1 LGHNA and CDR2 YSLEER. V trimming: 1 base; J trimming: 7 bases; junction bases outside the gene matches: 10. This CDR3 spans 16 amino acids. Here the CDR3 reads CASSQVGGRAGNEQFF. The CDR3 coding sequence is TGCGCCAGCAGCCAAGTGGGTGGGAGGGCCGGTAATGAGCAGTTCTTC.

J is TRBJ1-6 and V is TRBV10-1, with D possibly being TRBD1 (6 bases). Between the trimmed V and J ends, which lost 10 bases and 3 bases, there was a span of 16 bases. Looked up from germline, CDR1 is WNHNN and CDR2 is SYGVQD (reference sequence). CDR3 length: 15 residues. CDR3 sequence: CANAGTPYYNSPLHF. Written as DNA, the CDR3 is TGCGCCAACGCCGGGACACCATACTATAATTCACCCCTCCACTTT.

This clone has a handful of counts. V and J are TRBV15 and TRBJ2-7; D tentatively fits TRBD1 or TRBD2 (5 bases each). V dropped 0 bases and J dropped 6 bases, with 12 bases sitting between them. The CDR3 spans 14 residues. CDR1 and CDR2 (germline): LNHNV, YYDKDF (reference sequence). The CDR3 nucleotides are TGTGCCACCAGCAGAGATCTCGAGGGGTCCGAGCAGTACTTC. This gives the protein CATSRDLEGSEQYF.

This clone was recorded only once. The genes are TRBV15 and TRBJ2-3; D unclear. The CDR3 extends over 14 amino acids. The ends were cut back, 1 base at V and 4 bases at J, with 9 bases in the middle. CDR1 LNHNV and CDR2 YYDKDF come from the germline V gene (reference sequence). The CDR3 loop reads CATSRGLRADTQYF. CDR3 DNA: TGTGCCACCAGCAGAGGGCTAAGGGCAGATACGCAGTATTTT. Based on the CDR3 plus reference TRBV15 and TRBJ2-3, the full variable domain is DAMVIQNPRYQVTQFGKPVTLSCSQTLNHNVMYWYQQKSSQAPKLLFHYYDKDFNNEADTPDNFQSRRPNTSFCFLDIRSPGLGDTAMYLCATSRGLRADTQYFGPGTRLTVL.

In DNA form, the CDR3 reads TGTGCCAGCAGCACCCTGAACACTGAAGCTTTCTTT. It specifies CASSTLNTEAFF. The J gene is TRBJ1-1, the V gene TRBV6-6, with D unresolved. Germline assignment: CDR1 MNHNY and CDR2 SVGAGI (reference sequence). Trimming removed 6 bases from V and 0 bases from J, with 5 bases in between. The CDR3 is made up of 12 amino acids.

The V call is TRBV28, the J call TRBJ2-5; D call uncertain. CDR3 length: 15 amino acids. V was pared by 4 bases and J by 3 bases, with 15 bases between. CDR1 and CDR2 from the germline V gene are MDHEN and SYDVKM. DNA of the CDR3: TGTGCCAGCAGTTCCACCGGGCCGCTAAAAGAGACCCAGTACTTC. It codes for CASSSTGPLKETQYF. Supplemented by reference TRBV28 and TRBJ2-5, the full variable domain reads DVKVTQSSRYLVKRTGEKVFLECVQDMDHENMFWYRQDPGLGLRLIYFSYDVKMKEKGDIPEGYSVSREKKERFSLILESASTNQTSMYLCASSSTGPLKETQYFGPGTRLLVL.

This clone was seen a few times. This chain links TRBV5-4 with TRBJ1-3, with 8 bases identical to TRBD1. The CDR3 is 13 residues long. Germline V CDR1 and CDR2: SGHNT, YYREEE (reference sequence). The trim removed 1 base at V and 6 bases at J, leaving 0 bases unmatched. The CDR3 region has the DNA TGTGCCAGCAGCTTGCAGGGGGCAAACACCATATATTTT. Translation gives CASSLQGANTIYF.